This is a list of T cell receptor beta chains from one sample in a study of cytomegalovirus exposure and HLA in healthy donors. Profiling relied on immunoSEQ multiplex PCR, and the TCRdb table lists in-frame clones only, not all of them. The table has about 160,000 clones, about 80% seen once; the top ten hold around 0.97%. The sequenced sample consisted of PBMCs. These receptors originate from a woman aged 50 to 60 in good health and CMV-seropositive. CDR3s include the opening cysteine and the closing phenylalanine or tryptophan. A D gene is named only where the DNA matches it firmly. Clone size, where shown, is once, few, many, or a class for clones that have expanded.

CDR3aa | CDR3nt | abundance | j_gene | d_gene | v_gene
CASSPTRLVSAEQFF | TGTGCCAGCAGTCCGACCCGACTAGTTTCGGCTGAGCAGTTCTTC | - | TRBJ2-1 | - | TRBV13
CAIEGGGTEAFF | TGTGCCATTGAGGGGGGGGGAACTGAAGCTTTCTTT | few | TRBJ1-1 | - | TRBV6-6
CASSIGPSGIGELFF | TGTGCCAGTAGTATAGGCCCCTCGGGAATCGGGGAGCTGTTTTTT | - | TRBJ2-2 | - | TRBV19
CATSRDMGLAGVHEQFF | TGTGCCACCAGCAGAGATATGGGGCTAGCGGGAGTCCATGAGCAGTTCTTC | - | TRBJ2-1 | TRBD2 | TRBV15
CASSAGLNTGELFF | TGTGCCAGCAGCGCCGGACTTAACACCGGGGAGCTGTTTTTT | - | TRBJ2-2 | - | TRBV9
CASSLDWTSGSYEQYF | TGTGCCAGCAGTCTCGACTGGACTAGCGGTTCCTACGAGCAGTACTTC | - | TRBJ2-7 | TRBD2 | TRBV5-5
CASSRRGQGAPGYTF | TGTGCCAGCAGCCGGCGCGGACAGGGGGCGCCTGGCTACACCTTC | once | TRBJ1-2 | TRBD1 | TRBV28
CATSRGPQETQYF | TGTGCCACCAGCAGGGGCCCACAAGAGACCCAGTACTTC | once | TRBJ2-5 | - | TRBV15
CASNLNSLQETQYF | TGTGCCAGCAATCTGAACAGTCTCCAAGAGACCCAGTACTTC | few | TRBJ2-5 | - | TRBV2
CASSATGLNTEAFF | TGTGCCAGCAGCGCGACAGGGCTGAACACTGAAGCTTTCTTT | - | TRBJ1-1 | TRBD1 | TRBV9
CASSLVGVSTGELFF | TGTGCCAGCAGCTTGGTTGGAGTGTCCACCGGGGAGCTGTTTTTT | - | TRBJ2-2 | - | TRBV5-6
CASSEATSGSGTGYSNQPQHF | TGTGCCAGCAGTGAAGCGACAAGCGGTTCGGGGACAGGCTATAGCAATCAGCCCCAGCATTTT | - | TRBJ1-5 | TRBD1 | TRBV6-1
CASSVTTGGQETQYF | TGTGCCAGCAGTGTTACGACAGGGGGCCAAGAGACCCAGTACTTC | few | TRBJ2-5 | TRBD1 | TRBV2
CASSWTSGRADQYF | TGTGCCAGCAGCTGGACTAGCGGGAGGGCCGACCAGTACTTC | - | TRBJ2-7 | TRBD2 | TRBV11-1
CASSVAQVSYEQYF | TGTGCCAGCAGCGTAGCACAGGTCTCCTACGAGCAGTACTTC | - | TRBJ2-7 | - | TRBV9
CASQTGNTEAFF | TGTGCCAGCCAGACAGGGAACACTGAAGCTTTCTTT | - | TRBJ1-1 | - | TRBV18
CASSPEGRNSPLHF | TGTGCCAGCAGCCCGGAGGGGCGTAATTCACCCCTCCACTTT | once | TRBJ1-6 | - | TRBV7-2
CASTTPGGLNTGELFF | TGCGCCAGCACAACCCCGGGGGGGCTGAACACCGGGGAGCTGTTTTTT | - | TRBJ2-2 | TRBD2 | TRBV10-2
CASSEAPGTSYGYTF | TGTGCCAGCAGTGAAGCCCCCGGGACTAGCTATGGCTACACCTTC | - | TRBJ1-2 | - | TRBV6-1
CASKVPGNSYEQYF | TGTGCCAGCAAAGTCCCCGGGAATTCCTACGAGCAGTACTTC | - | TRBJ2-7 | - | TRBV6-5
CASSLGQGRSYEQYF | TGTGCCAGCAGCTTAGGACAGGGTAGGTCCTACGAGCAGTACTTC | - | TRBJ2-7 | TRBD1 | TRBV5-4
CASSGGLGTEAFF | TGTGCCAGCAGTGGAGGGCTAGGTACTGAAGCTTTCTTT | - | TRBJ1-1 | - | TRBV7-9
CASSQGWVSGEQFF | TGCGCCAGCAGCCAAGGTTGGGTCTCGGGTGAGCAGTTCTTC | - | TRBJ2-1 | - | TRBV4-1
CASSLRPGGVRLGEKLFF | TGTGCCAGCAGTTTAAGGCCAGGGGGCGTTCGGTTAGGTGAAAAACTGTTTTTT | few | TRBJ1-4 | TRBD1 | TRBV27
CASSQEGTGRNSPLHF | TGCGCCAGCAGCCAAGAGGGGACAGGGAGAAATTCACCCCTCCACTTT | - | TRBJ1-6 | TRBD1 | TRBV4-1
CASSSALFYEQYF | TGTGCCAGCAGTTCCGCACTGTTCTACGAGCAGTACTTC | - | TRBJ2-7 | - | TRBV28
CASSVEGLSNQPQHF | TGTGCCAGCAGCGTAGAAGGACTTAGCAATCAGCCCCAGCATTTT | - | TRBJ1-5 | - | TRBV9
CASSYDRGQAFF | TGTGCCAGCAGTTATGACAGGGGGCAAGCTTTCTTT | - | TRBJ1-1 | TRBD1 | TRBV7-2
CASSSQKGDQPQHF | TGTGCCAGCAGTTCCCAAAAAGGAGATCAGCCCCAGCATTTT | - | TRBJ1-5 | - | TRBV2
CASSPLGSSGANVLTF | TGTGCCAGCAGCCCCCTTGGGAGCTCTGGGGCCAACGTCCTGACTTTC | - | TRBJ2-6 | - | TRBV11-2
CASSLHGTGDTEAFF | TGCGCCAGCAGCTTACACGGGACAGGGGACACTGAAGCTTTCTTT | - | TRBJ1-1 | TRBD1 | TRBV5-1
CASSEQTGLEQYF | TGTGCCAGCAGTGAGCAAACAGGGCTCGAGCAGTACTTC | - | TRBJ2-7 | - | TRBV25-1
CASSAQVGRQETQYF | TGTGCCAGCAGTGCACAAGTCGGGAGACAAGAGACCCAGTACTTC | - | TRBJ2-5 | - | TRBV25-1
CASSPPGNYGYTF | TGTGCCAGCAGCCCCCCAGGGAACTATGGCTACACCTTC | - | TRBJ1-2 | - | TRBV7-8
CASSEGGMNTEAFF | TGTGCCAGCAGTGAAGGTGGCATGAACACTGAAGCTTTCTTT | - | TRBJ1-1 | - | TRBV2
CASSSGTGAKETQYF | TGTGCCAGCAGTTCCGGGACAGGGGCGAAAGAGACCCAGTACTTC | - | TRBJ2-5 | TRBD1 | TRBV2
CASRGTGDDGYTF | TGTGCCAGCAGAGGGACAGGGGATGATGGCTACACCTTC | - | TRBJ1-2 | TRBD1 | TRBV2